This TCR beta chain was obtained from a study of cytomegalovirus exposure and HLA in healthy donors. This CDR3 has 16 residues. The trim removed 2 bases at V and 4 bases at J, leaving 7 bases unmatched. Germline lookup yields CDR1 LNHDA and CDR2 SQIVND (reference sequence). Points on this clone: The antigen remains unidentified.

Use of 60 Vbeta and 13 Jbeta primers characterized the PCR. Sequencing was performed with immunoSEQ multiplex PCR; in TCRdb, only in-frame clones are kept and a portion is missing. Its table records some 48,000 clones. Study results and limitations: An ancestry cluster, one associated with Asian ancestry, reportedly showed fewer N-insertions than the approximately 650-donor mean in a later analysis.

This receptor was identified in a woman aged 40 to 50 in good health and CMV-seronegative. Sequenced: PBMCs. The chain joins TRBV19 to TRBJ2-2; TRBD1 agrees at 7 bases. The CDR3 DNA sequence: TGTGCCAGTAGTATAAAGGGGGACAGTACCACCGGGGAGCTGTTTTTT. Translation: CASSIKGDSTTGELFF.